A single T cell receptor (beta chain) is shown here with its context. This record comes from a study of shared clonotypes between healthy human individuals. Sorted-subset replicate PCRs used 150 to 250 ng of genomic DNA. This amount corresponded to 33,000 or so T cell genomes. The assay was immunoSEQ multiplex PCR, and TCRdb's table has in-frame clones only and misses some. The repertoire holds 600,000 to 750,000 clones, with roughly two thirds as singletons. V lost 0 bases and J lost 6, with 7 bases in between. Germline CDR1 SGHTA, CDR2 FQGNSA. CDR3 size: 13 residues. The sample comprised memory CD4+ T cells sorted from blood. This sample's subset: CD45RA-negative fraction. The sequence came from a woman aged 25-40 years in good health. The chain links TRBV7-2 to TRBJ2-3; D call uncertain. The CDR3 is CASSLASGDTQYF. The CDR3 region has the DNA TGTGCCAGCAGCTTAGCGTCTGGGGATACGCAGTATTTT.